This T cell receptor (beta chain) was recorded in a study of T cells after posttransplantation cyclophosphamide. Study outcomes and limitations: Donor CD8+ memory clones often dominated recipient blood repertoires at later times. TRB clonality was highly associated with recipient CMV seropositivity and reactivation. Blood and skin or GI T cell repertoires showed limited TRB overlap.

Germline lookup yields CDR1 SGHDT and CDR2 YYEEEE. The CDR3 covers 13 residues. The germline V and J ends were trimmed by 2 bases and 7 bases, with 10 bases remaining between them. Comments on this clone: Its antigen remains unknown.

The assay was immunoSEQ multiplex PCR, and TCRdb's table has in-frame clones only and misses some. The sample records around 12,000 clones, about 95% being singletons. Sequencing was done on a sample of naive CD8+ T cells sorted from PBMCs. This chain joins TRBV5-6 and TRBJ1-5; D may be TRBD1 (6 bases). This sequence originates from a man under 40 in good health and a related stem cell transplant donor. The CDR3 is CASSLQGQQPQHF. CDR3 coding DNA: TGTGCCAGCAGCTTACAGGGCCAACAGCCCCAGCATTTT.